Listed below are T cell receptor beta chains from one sample, sequenced in a study of T cell responses to AZD1222 COVID-19 vaccine. The method was immunoSEQ multiplex PCR; TCRdb's version includes in-frame clones alone and lacks a portion of them. The sample contains around 130,000 clones, more than 85% of which appear only once. This specimen was peripheral blood, taken on day 0 of AZD1222 vaccination. The receptors come from an adult in good health. Each CDR3 is given with its conserved first and last residue. A D gene is named only where the DNA matches it firmly. Not all rows give a size; the values are once, few, many and, for expanded clones, a class.

J gene | D gene | clone size | V gene | CDR3 DNA | CDR3 protein
TRBJ1-5 | - | - | TRBV19 | TGTGCCAGTAGTATAGGGGGGAGGGGAAATCAGCCCCAGCATTTT | CASSIGGRGNQPQHF
TRBJ2-1 | TRBD2 | - | TRBV27 | TGTGCCAGCAGTCGAAGAGCGGGAGCCTACAATGAGCAGTTCTTC | CASSRRAGAYNEQFF
TRBJ2-7 | TRBD1 | - | TRBV16 | TGTGCCAGCAGCCAGCCCCGGGACAGGGTCGGCGAGCAGTACTTC | CASSQPRDRVGEQYF
TRBJ2-1 | - | - | TRBV30 | TGTGCCTGGAGTTCGGACAGTTACAATGAGCAGTTCTTC | CAWSSDSYNEQFF
TRBJ2-3 | TRBD2 | - | TRBV7-2 | TGTGCCAGCAGCTTAGCGCGGGGGGGAAGAACAGATACGCAGTATTTT | CASSLARGGRTDTQYF
TRBJ2-5 | TRBD2 | - | TRBV5-6 | TGTGCCAGCAGCCCCTCGGCGGGAGGGCAAGAGACCCAGTACTTC | CASSPSAGGQETQYF
TRBJ2-3 | - | - | TRBV3-1/TRBV3-2 | TGTGCCAGCAGCCAAGATTGGTCGTCCCCTATGAGCACAGATACGCAGTATTTT | CASSQDWSSPMSTDTQYF
TRBJ1-2 | - | - | TRBV11-2 | TGTGCCAGCAGCTTAGATTTCAGCCGTGGCTACACCTTC | CASSLDFSRGYTF
TRBJ1-6 | TRBD1 | - | TRBV10-3 | TGTGCCATTTCCGGGACAGATAATTCACCCCTCCACTTT | CAISGTDNSPLHF
TRBJ1-4 | - | - | TRBV15 | TGTGCCACCAGCAGGCGGTCAGGGGAAGCTGAAAAACTGTTTTTT | CATSRRSGEAEKLFF
TRBJ2-7 | TRBD2 | - | TRBV10-2 | TGCGCCAGCAGGTTAGCGGGAGGGCCGTACGAGCAGTACTTC | CASRLAGGPYEQYF
TRBJ2-7 | TRBD1 | - | TRBV5-6 | TGTGCCAGCAGCCGGGACGGGACAGGGAGCTCCTACGAGCAGTACTTC | CASSRDGTGSSYEQYF
TRBJ1-5 | TRBD1 | - | TRBV28 | TGTGCCAGCAGGGGTGTTGGGACAGGCAATCAGCCCCAGCATTTT | CASRGVGTGNQPQHF
TRBJ1-2 | TRBD1 | - | TRBV28 | TGTGCCAGCAGGACTACAGGGGGCAATGGCTACACCTTC | CASRTTGGNGYTF
TRBJ1-5 | - | - | TRBV12-2 | TGTGCAAGTCGCCTACCGACAGGTGGGGGCAATCAGCCCCAGCATTTT | CASRLPTGGGNQPQHF
TRBJ1-5 | - | - | TRBV9 | TGTGCCAGCAGCGTAGGAGGGGAGAGCAATCAGCCCCAGCATTTT | CASSVGGESNQPQHF
TRBJ2-7 | - | - | TRBV7-8 | TGTGCCAGCAGCTTAGTTAAAGGGGGATCGATTAGCGAGCAGTACTTC | CASSLVKGGSISEQYF
TRBJ1-1 | - | - | TRBV7-3 | TGTGCCAGCAGCCCCTCTCTAAACACTGAAGCTTTCTTT | CASSPSLNTEAFF
TRBJ2-1 | - | - | TRBV7-2 | TGTGCCAGCAGCTCCGGGAAACAGCTTGAGCAGTTCTTC | CASSSGKQLEQFF
TRBJ2-4 | TRBD2 | - | TRBV5-5 | TGTGCCAGCAGCTTGGGGGAGGGACTAGCCAAAAACATTCAGTACTTC | CASSLGEGLAKNIQYF
TRBJ2-7 | TRBD2 | - | TRBV20-1 | TGCAGTGCGATCCTAGCGGTCGAGCAGTACTTC | CSAILAVEQYF
TRBJ2-6 | - | - | TRBV3-1/TRBV3-2 | TGTGCCAGCTTATTAGGGACGGAGGAGGTGGATGGGGCCAACGTCCTGACTTTC | CASLLGTEEVDGANVLTF
TRBJ1-2 | - | - | TRBV2 | TGTGCCAGCAGTGAATCAGCAGGGGAGGCGAACTATGGCTACACCTTC | CASSESAGEANYGYTF
TRBJ2-3 | - | once | TRBV4-1 | TGCGCCAGCTCTTTTCAGGAGGGGGCAGATACGCAGTATTTT | CASSFQEGADTQYF
TRBJ1-2 | TRBD1 | - | TRBV19 | TGTGCCAGTACAGGGGGCTTTTGGGGCTATGGCTACACCTTC | CASTGGFWGYGYTF
TRBJ2-1 | - | - | TRBV20-1 | TGCAGTGCTAGAACTAGTGCTGAGCAGTTCTTC | CSARTSAEQFF